Below, 20 T cell receptor beta chains from the same sample are listed, as sequenced in a study of a mutant IDH1 vaccine in newly diagnosed glioma. This sample's time point: baseline, week 1 (first vaccination visit). The treatment denotes: pre-vaccination baseline after standard-of-care therapy. Assay used: immunoSEQ multiplex PCR; TCRdb lists only in-frame clones, some missing. Here the sample spans some 22,000 clones, approximately 93% being singletons. This sample comprised PBMCs, obtained from a glioma patient treated with radiotherapy, temozolomide or both. Receptor source: a young man with glioma.

V is TRBV4-1 and J is TRBJ2-7, with D perhaps TRBD1 or TRBD2 (7 bases each). Trimming stripped 1 base from V and 3 bases from J, with 10 bases between. Germline CDR1 reads MGHRA; CDR2 reads YSYEKL. The CDR3 sequence is 14 residues long. The CDR3 region has the DNA TGCGCCAGCAGCCAAGTCAGGGGGGGCTACGAGCAGTACTTC. This translates into CASSQVRGGYEQYF.

This clone was found once. The V gene is TRBV7-7, the J gene TRBJ2-2; no reliable D call. The germline V gene has CDR1 SSHAT and CDR2 FNYEAQ (reference sequence). There are 14 residues in the CDR3. Deletions cut 2 bases from V and 2 bases from J, with 6 bases between. The CDR3 region has the DNA TGTGCCAGCAGCTTAATGGCAAACACCGGGGAGCTGTTTTTT. It translates to CASSLMANTGELFF.

The chain links TRBV7-2 to TRBJ1-2; TRBD1 matches at 7 bases. Per germline, CDR1 SGHTA and CDR2 FQGNSA. Trimming cost V 7 bases and J 4 bases; bases outside gene matches: 9. CDR3 length: 14 residues. CDR3 residues: CASTPGEGAYGYTF. Written as DNA, the CDR3 is TGTGCCAGCACCCCTGGTGAGGGGGCCTATGGCTACACCTTC.

In its sample, this clone was seen once. The V gene is TRBV12-5, the J gene TRBJ1-5; no clear D. CDR3 length equals 14 residues. Trimming pared 6 bases from V and 2 bases from J, leaving 11 bases between. In germline, CDR1 is LGHNT, CDR2 FRNRAP. As DNA, the CDR3 is TGTGCTAGTGGCCGCCTAGGTGGCAATCAGCCCCAGCATTTT. Translated: CASGRLGGNQPQHF. The full variable domain, its missing parts supplied by reference TRBV12-5 and TRBJ1-5, is DARVTQTPRHKVTEMGQEVTMRCQPILGHNTVFWYRQTMMQGLELLAYFRNRAPLDDSGMPKDRFSAEMPDATLATLKIQPSEPRDSAVYFCASGRLGGNQPQHFGDGTRLSIL.

This chain connects TRBV29-1 to TRBJ2-1; 8 positions agree with TRBD2. V was clipped by 3 bases and J by 5 bases; unmatched bases: 9. CDR1 is SQVTM and CDR2 is ANQGSEA in the germline V gene. The CDR3 is 15 amino acids. The CDR3 sequence: CSVERSGRTNNEQFF. CDR3 bases: TGCAGCGTTGAGAGGAGCGGGAGAACCAACAATGAGCAGTTCTTC.

The gene calls are TRBV30 and TRBJ2-1, with 9 bases matching TRBD2. Germline V gene data show CDR1 as GTSNPN and CDR2 as SVGIG (reference sequence). The CDR3 runs to 15 residues. The J segment lost 3 bases and the V segment lost 4 bases, leaving 7 bases of the junction unmatched. CDR3 bases: TGTGCCTGGACGGCAGCGGGAGGTTTCTACAATGAGCAGTTCTTC. Translating it yields CAWTAAGGFYNEQFF.

The chain carries TRBV2 and TRBJ1-6; 8 nucleotides align to TRBD1. The CDR3 is made up of 17 amino acids. Germline loops: CDR1 SNHLY, CDR2 FYNNEI. The trim removed 7 bases at V and 3 bases at J, leaving 11 bases unmatched. The CDR3 reads CASTFGQGVGYNSPLHF. The CDR3 DNA reads as TGTGCCAGCACCTTTGGACAGGGAGTGGGCTATAATTCACCCCTCCACTTT.

The chain couples TRBV30 to TRBJ2-7; the match to TRBD1 covers 11 bases. CDR1 GTSNPN and CDR2 SVGIG come from the germline V gene (reference sequence). The ends lost 5 bases at V and 6 bases at J; junction bases unmatched: 6. The CDR3 is made up of 13 amino acids. The CDR3 DNA reads as TGTGCCTGGGACCCGGGACAGGGGGGCGAGCAGTACTTC. Translation gives CAWDPGQGGEQYF.

The chain links TRBV6-6 to TRBJ1-2; 9 nucleotides align to TRBD1. Germline V gene lookup returns CDR1 MNHNY and CDR2 SVGAGI (reference sequence). J was trimmed by 3 bases and V by 5 bases; bases with no gene match: 7. The CDR3 runs to 15 residues. CDR3 sequence (DNA): TGTGCCAGCAGTACCCTGACAGGGGGGGACTATGGCTACACCTTC. As protein: CASSTLTGGDYGYTF.

This rearrangement joins TRBV5-6 to TRBJ2-5; 7 bases line up with TRBD2. CDR3 size: 19 residues. V was clipped by 1 base and J by 2 bases; unmatched bases: 17. CDR1 and CDR2 from the germline V gene are SGHDT and YYEEEE. CDR3 protein: CASSLRTLADFPRQETQYF. The CDR3 nucleotides are TGTGCCAGCAGCTTGCGGACCCTAGCGGACTTCCCACGACAAGAGACCCAGTACTTC.

The CDR3: CASSLRGTNEKLFF. CDR3 in DNA: TGTGCCAGCAGCTTGAGGGGAACTAATGAAAAACTGTTTTTT. This chain links TRBV7-9 with TRBJ1-4; D might be TRBD1 (5 bases). Trimming removed 3 bases at V and 1 base at J, with 6 bases between. The CDR3 runs 14 residues. Germline V gene lookup returns CDR1 SEHNR and CDR2 FQNEAQ (reference sequence).

The chain is built from TRBV9 and TRBJ2-5; D may be TRBD2 (6 bases). CDR1 is SGDLS, CDR2 YYNGEE, per germline. This CDR3 comprises 17 residues. V lost 0 bases to trimming and J lost 1 base, with 16 bases between them. The CDR3 spells CASSVGSWRAVQETQYF. CDR3 DNA: TGTGCCAGCAGCGTAGGGTCTTGGAGGGCCGTCCAAGAGACCCAGTACTTC.

J is TRBJ1-2 and V is TRBV27; no reliable D call. Germline V gives CDR1 MNHEY, CDR2 SMNVEV (reference sequence). V lost 4 bases and J lost 4, with 10 bases in between. The CDR3 sequence is 13 residues long. The CDR3, as DNA: TGTGCCAGCAGTTCGTCAGTGGGCTATGGCTACACCTTC. This sequence encodes CASSSSVGYGYTF.

The chain couples TRBV5-1 to TRBJ2-7; 9 bases align to TRBD1. The germline V gene has CDR1 SGHRS and CDR2 YFSETQ. This CDR3 region has 13 residues. The junction had 4 bases not matched to a gene; V was cut back by 8 bases and J by 1 base. CDR3 loop: CASTGTGSYEQYF. In DNA form, the CDR3 reads TGCGCCAGTACCGGGACAGGGTCCTACGAGCAGTACTTC. The variable domain in full, with the rest retrieved from reference TRBV5-1 and TRBJ2-7, is KAGVTQTPRYLIKTRGQQVTLSCSPISGHRSVSWYQQTPGQGLQFLFEYFSETQRNKGNFPGRFSGRQFSNSRSEMNVSTLELGDSALYLCASTGTGSYEQYFGPGTRLTVT.

The chain carries TRBV2 and TRBJ1-2; D may be TRBD1 (6 bases). With 6 bases removed from V and 5 bases from J, the gap between germline ends came to 13 bases. The CDR3 length is 13 residues. Germline CDR1 SNHLY, CDR2 FYNNEI. CDR3 loop: CASSLGGQYGYTF. The CDR3 region has the DNA TGTGCCAGCAGCCTGGGGGGGCAATATGGCTACACCTTC. The full variable domain, its missing parts supplied by reference TRBV2 and TRBJ1-2, is EPEVTQTPSHQVTQMGQEVILRCVPISNHLYFYWYRQILGQKVEFLVSFYNNEISEKSEIFDDQFSVERPDGSNFTLKIRSTKLEDSAMYFCASSLGGQYGYTFGSGTRLTVV.

V and J are TRBV6-5 and TRBJ1-1, with TRBD1 as a possible D gene (6 bases). Germline-derived CDR1 and CDR2 are MNHEY and SVGAGI. The ends were cut back, 0 bases at V and 7 bases at J, with 15 bases in the middle. The CDR3 spans 15 residues. CDR3 residues: CASSYSNGGQFEAFF. CDR3 bases: TGTGCCAGCAGTTACTCGAATGGGGGGCAATTTGAAGCTTTCTTT.

V is TRBV28 and J is TRBJ1-4; unclear D gene. CDR3 length: 14 residues. V shed 4 bases and J shed 4 bases, with 10 bases lying between them. Germline lookup yields CDR1 MDHEN and CDR2 SYDVKM. CDR3 in DNA: TGTGCCAGCAGTTCTCTCATCGGTAATGAAAAACTGTTTTTT. It codes for CASSSLIGNEKLFF.

This chain connects TRBV5-6 to TRBJ2-7; 8 bases line up with TRBD2. The germline CDR1 and CDR2 sequences are SGHDT and YYEEEE. There are 17 residues in the CDR3. The V segment lost 0 bases and the J segment 5 bases; nucleotides outside the gene matches: 13. CDR3 nucleotide sequence: TGTGCCAGCAGCTTGGGCCCCCCTGAGCGGGAGATTCACGAGCAGTACTTC. Residues: CASSLGPPEREIHEQYF. Combining the CDR3 with reference TRBV5-6 and TRBJ2-7 gives the whole variable domain DAGVTQSPTHLIKTRGQQVTLRCSPKSGHDTVSWYQQALGQGPQFIFQYYEEEERQRGNFPDRFSGHQFPNYSSELNVNALLLGDSALYLCASSLGPPEREIHEQYFGPGTRLTVT.

Sample share makes this clone medium-sized. This rearrangement joins TRBV5-1 to TRBJ2-7; 11 nucleotides agree with TRBD1. V lost 2 bases and J lost 3; bases outside the gene matches: 1. This CDR3 is 14 amino acids long. Germline V gene data show CDR1 as SGHRS and CDR2 as YFSETQ. CDR3 region: CASSFGTGGYEQYF. CDR3 in DNA: TGCGCCAGCAGCTTCGGGACAGGGGGCTACGAGCAGTACTTC.

The chain couples TRBV10-3 to TRBJ1-5; 7 bases are shared with TRBD1. This CDR3 region has 14 residues. After removal of 9 bases from V and 0 bases from J, the junction contained 5 bases not matched to a gene. The germline CDR1 and CDR2 sequences are ENHRY and SYGVKD. This CDR3 reads CAIWDSHSNQPQHF. The CDR3 nucleotides are TGTGCCATTTGGGACAGCCATAGCAATCAGCCCCAGCATTTT.